Detailed here is one T cell receptor beta chain. Its antigen remains unidentified. Sequencing used immunoSEQ multiplex PCR; TCRdb keeps in-frame clones, though not all of them. Of 150,000 to 200,000 clones in the sample, 90% to 95% were seen once. This specimen comes from a study of T cell responses to AZD1222 COVID-19 vaccine. The V end was cut by 6 bases, the J end by 6 bases, with 12 bases between. This CDR3 has 11 amino acids. Germline V lookup: CDR1 DFQATT, CDR2 SNEGSKA (reference sequence). Study-level findings and limits: Rises in breadth and depth of Spike-specific TCRs came after two AZD1222 doses. Reportedly, close to half of spike-specific TCRs are directed against unmutated variant regions.

This TCR came from an adult in good health. The chain has TRBV20-1 and TRBJ2-7; no definite D call. This specimen was peripheral blood, taken on day 0 of AZD1222 vaccination. The chain's CDR3 is CSAPHYVEQYF. The CDR3 nucleotides are TGCAGTGCGCCCCATTATGTCGAGCAGTACTTC.